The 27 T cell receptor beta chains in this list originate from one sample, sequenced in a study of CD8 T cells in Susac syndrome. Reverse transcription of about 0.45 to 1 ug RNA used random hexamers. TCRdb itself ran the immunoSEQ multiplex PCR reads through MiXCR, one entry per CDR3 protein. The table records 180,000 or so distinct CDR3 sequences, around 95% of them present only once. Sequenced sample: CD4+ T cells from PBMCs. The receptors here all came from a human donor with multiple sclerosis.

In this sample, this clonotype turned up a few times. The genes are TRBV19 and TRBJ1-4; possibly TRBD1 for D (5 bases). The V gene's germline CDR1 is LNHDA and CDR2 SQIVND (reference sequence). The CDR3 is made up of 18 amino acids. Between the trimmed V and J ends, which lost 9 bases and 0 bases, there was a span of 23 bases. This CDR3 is CASTYRRQMGTTNEKLFF. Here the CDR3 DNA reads TGTGCCAGCACGTACAGGAGGCAAATGGGAACAACTAATGAAAAACTGTTTTTT.

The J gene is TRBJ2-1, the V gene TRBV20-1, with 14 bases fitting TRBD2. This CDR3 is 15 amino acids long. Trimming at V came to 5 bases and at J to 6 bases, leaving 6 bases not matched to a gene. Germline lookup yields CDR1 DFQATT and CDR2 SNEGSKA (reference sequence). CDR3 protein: CSALGGLAGVNEQFF. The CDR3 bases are TGCAGTGCTTTAGGGGGACTAGCGGGGGTCAATGAGCAGTTCTTC.

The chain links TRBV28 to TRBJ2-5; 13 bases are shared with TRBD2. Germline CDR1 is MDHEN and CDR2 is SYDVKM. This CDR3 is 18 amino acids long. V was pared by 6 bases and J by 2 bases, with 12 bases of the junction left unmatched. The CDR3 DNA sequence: TGTGCCAGCAGGTCCACTAGCGGGGGGGCCTTTGTTCAAGAGACCCAGTACTTC. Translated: CASRSTSGGAFVQETQYF.

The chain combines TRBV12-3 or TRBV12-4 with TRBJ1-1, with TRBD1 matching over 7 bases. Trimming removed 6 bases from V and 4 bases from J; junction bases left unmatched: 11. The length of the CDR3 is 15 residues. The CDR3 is CASRPGTAPGTEAFF. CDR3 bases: TGTGCCAGCAGGCCTGGGACAGCCCCTGGCACTGAAGCTTTCTTT.

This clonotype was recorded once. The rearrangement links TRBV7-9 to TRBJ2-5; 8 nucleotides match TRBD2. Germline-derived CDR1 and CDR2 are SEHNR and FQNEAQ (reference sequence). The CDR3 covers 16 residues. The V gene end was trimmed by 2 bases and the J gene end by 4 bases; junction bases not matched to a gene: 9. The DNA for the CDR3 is TGTGCCAGCAGCTTACTTCCGGGGGGGGCCGGAGAGACCCAGTACTTC. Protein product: CASSLLPGGAGETQYF.

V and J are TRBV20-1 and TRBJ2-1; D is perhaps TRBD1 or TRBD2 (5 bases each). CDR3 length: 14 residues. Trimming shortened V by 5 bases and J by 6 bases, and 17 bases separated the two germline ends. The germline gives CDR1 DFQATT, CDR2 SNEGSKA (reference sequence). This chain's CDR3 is CSAGRDVFGNEQFF. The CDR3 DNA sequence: TGCAGTGCTGGCAGGGACGTATTTGGCAATGAGCAGTTCTTC.

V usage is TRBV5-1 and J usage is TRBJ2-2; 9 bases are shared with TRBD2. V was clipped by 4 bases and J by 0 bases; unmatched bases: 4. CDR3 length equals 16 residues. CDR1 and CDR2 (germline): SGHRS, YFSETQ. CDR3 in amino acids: CASSAGLAPNTGELFF. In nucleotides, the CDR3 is TGCGCCAGCAGCGCGGGACTAGCTCCGAACACCGGGGAGCTGTTTTTT.

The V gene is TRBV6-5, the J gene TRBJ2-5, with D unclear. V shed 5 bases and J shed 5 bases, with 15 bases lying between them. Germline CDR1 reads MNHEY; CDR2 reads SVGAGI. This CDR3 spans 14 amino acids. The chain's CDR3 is CASSPNTIGETQYF. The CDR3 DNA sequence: TGTGCCAGCAGTCCCAACACGATAGGGGAGACCCAGTACTTC.

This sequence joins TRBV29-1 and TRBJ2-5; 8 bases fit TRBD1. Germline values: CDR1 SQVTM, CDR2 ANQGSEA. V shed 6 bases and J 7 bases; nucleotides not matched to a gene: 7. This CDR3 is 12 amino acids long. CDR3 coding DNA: TGCAGCGTCGGACAGGGATCGGGGACCCAGTACTTC. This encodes CSVGQGSGTQYF.

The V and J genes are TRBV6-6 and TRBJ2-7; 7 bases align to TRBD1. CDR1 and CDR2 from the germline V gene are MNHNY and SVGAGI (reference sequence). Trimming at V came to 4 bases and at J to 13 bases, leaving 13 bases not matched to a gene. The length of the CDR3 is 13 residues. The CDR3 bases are TGTGCCAGCAGTTCTACTCGAACGACAGGGCCCTACTTC. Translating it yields CASSSTRTTGPYF.

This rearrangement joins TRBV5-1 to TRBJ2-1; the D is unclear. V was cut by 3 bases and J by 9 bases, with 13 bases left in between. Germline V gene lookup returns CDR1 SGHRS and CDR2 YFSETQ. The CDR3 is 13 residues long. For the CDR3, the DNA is TGCGCCAGCAGCTCGACGAGCCTCAGTGAGCAGTTCTTC. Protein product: CASSSTSLSEQFF.

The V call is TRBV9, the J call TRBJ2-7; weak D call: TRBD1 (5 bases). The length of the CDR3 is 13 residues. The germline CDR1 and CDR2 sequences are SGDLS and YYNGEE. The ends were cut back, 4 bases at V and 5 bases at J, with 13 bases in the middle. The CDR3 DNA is TGTGCCAGCAGCTCCAGGGTTGGCGACGAGCAGTACTTC. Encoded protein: CASSSRVGDEQYF.

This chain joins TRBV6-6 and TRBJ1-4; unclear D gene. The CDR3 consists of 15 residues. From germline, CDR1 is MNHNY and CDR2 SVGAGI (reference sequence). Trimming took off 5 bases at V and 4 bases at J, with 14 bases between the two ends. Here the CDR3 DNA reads TGTGCCAGCAGTCCCCCCGGAAGGATTAATGAAAAACTGTTTTTT. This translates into CASSPPGRINEKLFF.

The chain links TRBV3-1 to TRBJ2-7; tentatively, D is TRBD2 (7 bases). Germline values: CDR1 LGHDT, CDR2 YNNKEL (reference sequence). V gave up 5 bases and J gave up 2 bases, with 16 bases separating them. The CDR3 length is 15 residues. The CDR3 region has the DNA TGTGCCAGCAGCAAAACCCCGGGGGGCACCTACGAGCAGTACTTC. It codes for CASSKTPGGTYEQYF.

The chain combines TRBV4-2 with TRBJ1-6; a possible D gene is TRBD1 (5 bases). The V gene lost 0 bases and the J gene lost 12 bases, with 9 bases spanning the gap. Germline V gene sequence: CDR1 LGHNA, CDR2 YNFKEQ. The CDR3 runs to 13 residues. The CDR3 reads CASSQDPGGPLHF. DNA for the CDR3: TGTGCCAGCAGCCAAGACCCCGGGGGACCCCTCCACTTT.

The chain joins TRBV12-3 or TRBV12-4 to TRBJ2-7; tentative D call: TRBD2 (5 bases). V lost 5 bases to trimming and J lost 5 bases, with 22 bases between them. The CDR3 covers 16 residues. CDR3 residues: CASSPTDPIANHEQYF. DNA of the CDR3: TGTGCCAGCAGTCCTACCGACCCTATAGCGAACCACGAGCAGTACTTC.

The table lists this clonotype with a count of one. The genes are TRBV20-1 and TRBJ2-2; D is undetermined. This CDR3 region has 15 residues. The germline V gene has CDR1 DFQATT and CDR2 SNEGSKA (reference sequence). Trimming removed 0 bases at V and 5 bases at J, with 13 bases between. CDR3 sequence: CSARDRWRHTGELFF. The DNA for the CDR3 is TGCAGTGCTAGAGATCGCTGGCGTCATACCGGGGAGCTGTTTTTT.

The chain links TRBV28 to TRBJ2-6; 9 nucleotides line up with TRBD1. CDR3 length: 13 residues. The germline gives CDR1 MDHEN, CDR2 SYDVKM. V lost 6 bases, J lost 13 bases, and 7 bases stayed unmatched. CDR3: CASRQTGGRVLTF. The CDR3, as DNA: TGTGCCAGCAGGCAGACAGGGGGTCGGGTCCTGACTTTC.

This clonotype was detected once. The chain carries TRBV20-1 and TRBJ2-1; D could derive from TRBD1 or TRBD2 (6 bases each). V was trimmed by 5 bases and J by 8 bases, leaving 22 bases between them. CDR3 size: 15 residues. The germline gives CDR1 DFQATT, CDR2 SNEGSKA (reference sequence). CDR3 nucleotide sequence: TGCAGTGCTGTCCCCTCGGGGGCATACAGGGATGAGCAGTTCTTC. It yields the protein CSAVPSGAYRDEQFF.

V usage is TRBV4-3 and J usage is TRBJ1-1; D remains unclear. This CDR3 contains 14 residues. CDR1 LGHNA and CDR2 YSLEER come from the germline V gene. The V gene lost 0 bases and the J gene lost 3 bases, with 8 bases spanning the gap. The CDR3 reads CASSQDARYTEAFF. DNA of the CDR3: TGCGCCAGCAGCCAAGACGCCCGTTACACTGAAGCTTTCTTT.

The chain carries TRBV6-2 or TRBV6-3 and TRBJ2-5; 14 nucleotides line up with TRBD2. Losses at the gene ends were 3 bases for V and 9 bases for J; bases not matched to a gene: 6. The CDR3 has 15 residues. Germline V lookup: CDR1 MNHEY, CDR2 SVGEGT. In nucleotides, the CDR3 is TGTGCCAGCAGTTATGGGACTAGCGGGAGAGGGGCCCAGTACTTC. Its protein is CASSYGTSGRGAQYF.

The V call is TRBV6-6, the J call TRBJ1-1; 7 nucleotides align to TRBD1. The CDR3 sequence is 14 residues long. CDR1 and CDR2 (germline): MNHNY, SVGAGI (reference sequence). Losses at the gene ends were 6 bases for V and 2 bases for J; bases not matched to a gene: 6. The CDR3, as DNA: TGTGCCAGCAGACTCGGACAGGTCAACACTGAAGCTTTCTTT. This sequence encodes CASRLGQVNTEAFF.

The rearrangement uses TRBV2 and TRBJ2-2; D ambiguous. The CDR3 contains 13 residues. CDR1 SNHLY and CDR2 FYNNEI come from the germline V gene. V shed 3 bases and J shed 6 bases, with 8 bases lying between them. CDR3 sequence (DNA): TGTGCCAGCAGTGATTCCGGGCCCGGGGAGCTGTTTTTT. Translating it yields CASSDSGPGELFF.

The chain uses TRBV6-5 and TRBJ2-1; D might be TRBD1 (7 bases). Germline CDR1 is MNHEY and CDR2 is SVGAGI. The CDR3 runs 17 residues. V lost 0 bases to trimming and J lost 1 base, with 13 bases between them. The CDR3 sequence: CASSYSPTGRSYNEQFF. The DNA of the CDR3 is TGTGCCAGCAGTTACTCACCGACAGGGAGGTCCTACAATGAGCAGTTCTTC.

The CDR3 loop is CATSREQYGYTF. The CDR3 DNA reads TGTGCCACCAGCAGAGAACAGTATGGCTACACCTTC. The chain couples TRBV15 to TRBJ1-2; no reliable D call. Germline V gene data show CDR1 as LNHNV and CDR2 as YYDKDF (reference sequence). CDR3 length: 12 amino acids. V was pared by 0 bases and J by 5 bases, with 4 bases between.

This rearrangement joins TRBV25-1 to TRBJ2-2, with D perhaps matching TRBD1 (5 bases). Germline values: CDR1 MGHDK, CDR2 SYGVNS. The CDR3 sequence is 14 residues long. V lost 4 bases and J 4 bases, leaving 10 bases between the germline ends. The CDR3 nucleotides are TGTGCCAGCAGTGGCCTGGGGCTCACCGGGGAGCTGTTTTTT. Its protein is CASSGLGLTGELFF.

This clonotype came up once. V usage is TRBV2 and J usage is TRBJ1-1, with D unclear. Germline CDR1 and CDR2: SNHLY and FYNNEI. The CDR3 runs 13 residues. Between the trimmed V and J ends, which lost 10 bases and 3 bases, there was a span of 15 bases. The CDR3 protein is CATTKVRDTEAFF. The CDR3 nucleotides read TGTGCCACCACGAAGGTAAGGGACACTGAAGCTTTCTTT.